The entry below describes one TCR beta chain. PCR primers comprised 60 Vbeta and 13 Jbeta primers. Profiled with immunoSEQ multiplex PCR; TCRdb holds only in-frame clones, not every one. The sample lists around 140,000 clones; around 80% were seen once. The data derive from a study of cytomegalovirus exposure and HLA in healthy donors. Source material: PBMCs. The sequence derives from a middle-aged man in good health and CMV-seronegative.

The CDR3: CASSPRQKNSPLHF. CDR3 DNA: TGTGCCAGCAGCCCCCGACAGAAGAATTCACCCCTCCACTTT. The gene calls are TRBV9 and TRBJ1-6; a weak D match, TRBD1 (5 bases). In germline, CDR1 is SGDLS, CDR2 YYNGEE. With 4 bases removed from V and 7 bases from J, the gap between germline ends came to 12 bases. The CDR3 contains 14 residues.